These 23 T cell receptor beta chains were all obtained from the same sample, sequenced in a study of OX40 agonist ivuxolimab in advanced cancers. The method was the immunoSEQ multiplex PCR assay. Here the immuneACCESS table is served through TCRdb, limited to in-frame sequences with V and J called. Missing clones are a known gap in these copies; in checked studies unresolved V genes cover under half, and the rest lacks a known reason. The sample table shows about 19,000 clones, and over 70% are seen once. The biggest ten clones account for 18% of the sample. The source was CD4+ or CD8+ T cells sorted from blood, collected in a trial of the OX40 agonist ivuxolimab. The receptor set was obtained from an adult with an advanced solid tumor such as melanoma, head and neck, liver or kidney cancer.

In DNA form, the CDR3 reads TGTGCCACCAGCAGCGCCCGCAATCAGCCCCAGCATTTT. Its protein is CATSSARNQPQHF. The V gene is TRBV15, the J gene TRBJ1-5; D uncertain. The CDR3 has 13 amino acids. Germline CDR1 is LNHNV and CDR2 is YYDKDF (reference sequence). The V gene lost 3 bases and the J gene lost 2 bases, with 5 bases spanning the gap.

The V gene is TRBV12-1, the J gene TRBJ2-5; the listed D gene, TRBD2, was not tested against the DNA. TRBV12-1 is given as a pseudogene. There are 15 residues in the CDR3. The CDR3 protein is CASSFTSRLAGVQYF. CDR3 in DNA: TGTGCCAGCAGCTTCACATCTCGACTAGCGGGAGTTCAGTACTTC.

The chain couples TRBV4-3 to TRBJ2-7; D perhaps matches TRBD1 (6 bases). Germline loops: CDR1 LGHNA, CDR2 YSLEER. V lost 0 bases to trimming and J lost 4 bases, with 13 bases between them. This CDR3 comprises 15 residues. This CDR3 reads CASSQENRVSYEQYF. The CDR3 DNA reads as TGCGCCAGCAGCCAAGAAAACAGGGTTTCGTACGAGCAGTACTTC.

The chain is built from TRBV5-6 and TRBJ1-4; 8 bases line up with TRBD1. V lost 5 bases, J lost 6 bases, and 6 bases stayed unmatched. This CDR3 has 14 amino acids. The germline CDR1 and CDR2 sequences are SGHDT and YYEEEE. CDR3 bases: TGTGCCAGCAGAGAGGACAGGGCAGATGAAAAACTGTTTTTT. It yields the protein CASREDRADEKLFF.

This chain joins TRBV4-1 and TRBJ2-3; TRBD2 agrees at 9 bases. Germline assignment: CDR1 MGHRA and CDR2 YSYEKL. The CDR3 length is 14 residues. Losses at the gene ends were 4 bases for V and 3 bases for J; bases not matched to a gene: 2. CDR3 in amino acids: CASSLLAGTDTQYF. The CDR3 coding sequence is TGCGCCAGCAGCCTCCTAGCGGGGACAGATACGCAGTATTTT.

This chain links TRBV6-5 with TRBJ1-1; 7 nucleotides line up with TRBD1. Germline V gives CDR1 MNHEY, CDR2 SVGAGI. The V segment lost 5 bases and the J segment 1 base; nucleotides outside the gene matches: 7. The CDR3 spans 15 residues. CDR3 DNA sequence: TGTGCCAGCAGTCCAGGGGGGGGAACGAACACTGAAGCTTTCTTT. This encodes CASSPGGGTNTEAFF.

V gene TRBV6-5 combines with J gene TRBJ2-1; D is ambiguous. V was trimmed by 0 bases and J by 3 bases, leaving 3 bases between them. Per the germline V gene, CDR1 is MNHEY and CDR2 is SVGAGI. The CDR3 sequence is 13 residues long. The DNA of the CDR3 is TGTGCCAGCAGTTACTCAATCTACAATGAGCAGTTCTTC. Translating gives CASSYSIYNEQFF.

The rearrangement uses TRBV18 and TRBJ1-2, with 9 bases that match TRBD1. The V and J ends lost 6 bases and 2 bases, in that order; junction bases with no gene match: 4. Germline CDR1 KGHSH, CDR2 LQKENI. The CDR3 is made up of 14 amino acids. In DNA form, the CDR3 reads TGTGCCAGCTCGGTCGGACAGGGGAACTATGGCTACACCTTC. It codes for CASSVGQGNYGYTF.

The chain recombines TRBV9 with TRBJ2-7; tentatively, D is TRBD1 (6 bases). The germline V gene has CDR1 SGDLS and CDR2 YYNGEE. This CDR3 is 16 amino acids long. V was trimmed by 0 bases and J by 2 bases, leaving 15 bases between them. For the CDR3, the DNA is TGTGCCAGCAGCGTAGCTGAAGGGACATATACCTACGAGCAGTACTTC. It translates to CASSVAEGTYTYEQYF.

V gene TRBV6-6 combines with J gene TRBJ2-1; 8 bases are a match to TRBD2. Trimming took 1 base from V and 4 from J; bases not matched to a gene: 3. Per germline, CDR1 MNHNY and CDR2 SVGAGI (reference sequence). The CDR3 has 15 residues. The DNA of the CDR3 is TGTGCCAGCAGTTACTTCGCGGGGGGTTACAATGAGCAGTTCTTC. It codes for CASSYFAGGYNEQFF.

The chain employs TRBV28 and TRBJ1-1; 10 nucleotides agree with TRBD1. CDR3 length equals 17 residues. Per germline, CDR1 MDHEN and CDR2 SYDVKM. Trimming at V came to 3 bases and at J to 2 bases, leaving 9 bases not matched to a gene. The DNA of the CDR3 is TGTGCCAGCAGTTTCTTAGGGACAGGGGAGATAAACACTGAAGCTTTCTTT. Amino acids: CASSFLGTGEINTEAFF.

The chain couples TRBV9 to TRBJ2-7, with 9 bases that match TRBD1. The CDR3 consists of 14 residues. V was pared by 3 bases and J by 6 bases, with 7 bases of the junction left unmatched. From germline, CDR1 is SGDLS and CDR2 YYNGEE. The CDR3 sequence is CASSAGTGLPEQYF. The CDR3 coding sequence is TGTGCCAGCAGCGCAGGGACAGGGCTTCCCGAGCAGTACTTC.

The genes are TRBV7-2 and TRBJ2-1; 7 positions match TRBD2. The CDR3 sequence is 13 residues long. Trimming removed 5 bases from V and 4 bases from J; junction bases left unmatched: 2. Germline CDR1 and CDR2: SGHTA and FQGNSA. CDR3 residues: CASSREVYNEQFF. The CDR3 nucleotides are TGTGCCAGCAGCCGGGAGGTGTACAATGAGCAGTTCTTC.

This chain uses TRBV19 with TRBJ1-1; a possible D gene is TRBD1 (5 bases). Trimming shortened V by 7 bases and J by 6 bases, and 21 bases separated the two germline ends. This CDR3 has 15 residues. Per the germline V gene, CDR1 is LNHDA and CDR2 is SQIVND (reference sequence). CDR3 in amino acids: CASNPLLGVWAEAFF. The CDR3 nucleotides read TGTGCCAGTAACCCCCTGCTGGGGGTTTGGGCTGAAGCTTTCTTT.

The chain employs TRBV2 and TRBJ2-1; 7 bases match TRBD1. V lost 4 bases, J lost 2 bases, and 2 bases stayed unmatched. Germline V CDR1 and CDR2: SNHLY, FYNNEI. The CDR3 extends over 14 amino acids. CDR3 nucleotide sequence: TGTGCCAGCAGTGGAGGGGGCCCCTACAATGAGCAGTTCTTC. Translating it yields CASSGGGPYNEQFF.

The rearrangement links TRBV28 to TRBJ2-1; D may be TRBD2 (5 bases). This CDR3 has 13 amino acids. Germline loops: CDR1 MDHEN, CDR2 SYDVKM. V was trimmed by 2 bases and J by 8 bases, leaving 10 bases between them. The CDR3 spells CASSLGEKYEQFF. The CDR3 DNA follows: TGTGCCAGCAGTTTAGGGGAGAAGTATGAGCAGTTCTTC.

The chain carries TRBV6-5 and TRBJ1-1; possibly TRBD1 for D (5 bases). The CDR3 length is 13 residues. The ends were cut back, 5 bases at V and 1 base at J, with 8 bases in the middle. Germline CDR1 reads MNHEY; CDR2 reads SVGAGI. DNA of the CDR3: TGTGCCAGCAGTCCGGGGCGGAACACTGAAGCTTTCTTT. Translating it yields CASSPGRNTEAFF.

V is TRBV19 and J is TRBJ2-7; 7 bases are a match to TRBD2. Trimming removed 6 bases from V and 5 bases from J; junction bases left unmatched: 7. The germline V gene encodes CDR1 LNHDA and CDR2 SQIVND (reference sequence). The CDR3 loop spans 13 amino acids. The CDR3 loop reads CASSDIGGNEQYF. CDR3 bases: TGTGCCAGTAGCGATATCGGGGGGAACGAGCAGTACTTC.

In its sample, this clone is medium-sized. The J gene is TRBJ2-1, the V gene TRBV6-4; TRBD2 aligns across 13 bases. This CDR3 spans 15 amino acids. Trimming took 6 bases from V and 8 from J; bases not matched to a gene: 7. The germline V gene encodes CDR1 MRHNA and CDR2 SNTAGT. The CDR3 spells CASSRTSGSRDEQFF. CDR3 nucleotides: TGTGCCAGCAGCAGGACTAGCGGGAGCCGAGATGAGCAGTTCTTC.

In its sample, this clone was seen many times. The chain employs TRBV28 and TRBJ1-2; 9 positions agree with TRBD1. The CDR3 extends over 14 amino acids. Germline CDR1 and CDR2: MDHEN and SYDVKM. Germline trimming cut 2 bases from V and 7 bases from J; bases unmatched to any gene: 5. The CDR3 DNA sequence: TGTGCCAGCAGTTTAATTGGGACAGGGCCTGGCTACACCTTC. This encodes CASSLIGTGPGYTF.

The chain recombines TRBV5-1 with TRBJ2-2; D is ambiguous. The ends were cut back, 4 bases at V and 6 bases at J, with 7 bases in the middle. The germline CDR1 and CDR2 sequences are SGHRS and YFSETQ. This CDR3 is built from 12 residues. CDR3 bases: TGCGCCAGCAGCCCGGTGGCCGGGGAGCTGTTTTTT. It specifies CASSPVAGELFF.

The chain recombines TRBV10-3 with TRBJ2-7; unclear D gene. The V end was cut by 7 bases, the J end by 1 base, with 8 bases between. The germline CDR1 and CDR2 sequences are ENHRY and SYGVKD. The CDR3 totals 12 residues. The CDR3 loop is CAINKGSYEQYF. The CDR3, as DNA: TGTGCCATCAATAAGGGTTCCTACGAGCAGTACTTC.

The chain joins TRBV27 to TRBJ2-2; no clear D. V lost 6 bases, J lost 4 bases, and 3 bases lay in between. The germline V gene has CDR1 MNHEY and CDR2 SMNVEV (reference sequence). The CDR3 covers 11 residues. CDR3 nucleotides: TGTGCCAGCAGAACCACCGGGGAGCTGTTTTTT. Residues: CASRTTGELFF.